The 26 T cell receptor beta chains presented below share a single source sample, sequenced in a study of identical twins. A single record per CDR3 protein comes from TCRdb applying MiXCR to the 5' RACE reads. The data show about 260,000 distinct CDR3 sequences, about 7% seen once. This sample was also put to use in a study of yellow fever vaccine responses in identical twins.

Source material: memory (CD45RO+) T cells sorted from blood. The receptors stem from a young woman in good health.

In the case of this clonotype: This could be a read error, since a much larger clone is one nucleotide away. The gene calls are TRBV11-2 and TRBJ2-3, with D perhaps matching TRBD1 (6 bases). This CDR3 has 14 residues. Trimming removed 5 bases at V and 5 bases at J, with 14 bases between. CDR1 and CDR2 (germline): SGHAT, FQNNGV. CDR3 in amino acids: CASSVRGIIDTQYF. The CDR3 nucleotides are TGTGCCAGCAGCGTGAGGGGGATAATAGATACGCAGTATTTT.

The chain employs TRBV7-9 and TRBJ2-5, with D possibly TRBD1 on 6 matching bases. The V gene lost 5 bases and the J gene lost 2 bases, with 15 bases spanning the gap. This CDR3 has 15 amino acids. Germline CDR1 SEHNR, CDR2 FQNEAQ (reference sequence). CDR3 amino acids: CASSPPTGPQETQYF. The CDR3 coding sequence is TGTGCCAGCAGCCCGCCGACAGGACCGCAAGAGACCCAGTACTTC.

A few counts support this clonotype. The gene calls are TRBV3-1 and TRBJ2-3; TRBD1 might be the D (6 bases). Trimming cost V 2 bases and J 5 bases, with 11 bases left between them. The CDR3 loop spans 14 amino acids. Germline-derived CDR1 and CDR2 are LGHDT and YNNKEL (reference sequence). The CDR3 DNA reads as TGTGCCAGCAGCCAACGGGGACAAAGAGATACGCAGTATTTT. This encodes CASSQRGQRDTQYF.

The table lists this clonotype with many counts. The chain recombines TRBV6-1 with TRBJ2-7, with 11 bases aligning to TRBD2. CDR1 and CDR2 from the germline V gene are MNHNS and SASEGT. Germline trimming cut 6 bases from V and 3 bases from J; bases unmatched to any gene: 7. The CDR3 has 15 residues. CDR3 protein: CASRSGTSGSYEQYF. The CDR3 bases are TGTGCCAGCAGGTCCGGGACTAGCGGAAGCTACGAGCAGTACTTC.

In its sample, this clonotype was seen a few times. The chain uses TRBV3-1 and TRBJ2-4, with D perhaps TRBD1 or TRBD2 (5 bases each). The CDR3 runs to 19 residues. V was cut by 0 bases and J by 0 bases, with 18 bases left in between. The germline CDR1 and CDR2 sequences are LGHDT and YNNKEL (reference sequence). This chain's CDR3 is CASSQDDRDRLLAKNIQYF. The CDR3 coding sequence is TGTGCCAGCAGCCAAGACGACCGGGACCGGCTCTTAGCCAAAAACATTCAGTACTTC.

The chain recombines TRBV20-1 with TRBJ2-1; TRBD2 aligns across 10 bases. Trimming cost V 6 bases and J 3 bases; bases outside gene matches: 5. CDR3 length: 14 residues. CDR1 DFQATT and CDR2 SNEGSKA come from the germline V gene (reference sequence). In nucleotides, the CDR3 is TGCAGTGCCAGTCCTAGCGGGGGCTACAATGAGCAGTTCTTC. Translation gives CSASPSGGYNEQFF.

The table lists this clonotype with many counts. The chain's CDR3 is CASRENLETQYF. The CDR3 DNA reads TGCGCCAGCAGGGAGAACCTCGAGACCCAGTACTTC. The chain links TRBV5-1 to TRBJ2-5, with D unresolved. From germline, CDR1 is SGHRS and CDR2 YFSETQ. This CDR3 comprises 12 residues. V was pared by 5 bases and J by 5 bases, with 10 bases between. Full variable domain (rest looked up from reference TRBV5-1 and TRBJ2-5): KAGVTQTPRYLIKTRGQQVTLSCSPISGHRSVSWYQQTPGQGLQFLFEYFSETQRNKGNFPGRFSGRQFSNSRSEMNVSTLELGDSALYLCASRENLETQYFGPGTRLLVL.

The rearrangement links TRBV27 to TRBJ2-7; 9 nucleotides agree with TRBD1. CDR1 is MNHEY and CDR2 is SMNVEV in the germline V gene (reference sequence). The CDR3 has 16 amino acids. V dropped 6 bases and J dropped 2; count of bases not matched to a gene: 11. The CDR3 nucleotides are TGTGCCAGCAGACTACGGACAGGGGAGGGAACCTACGAGCAGTACTTC. Its protein product is CASRLRTGEGTYEQYF.

Ten or more counts support this clonotype. The chain has TRBV10-2 and TRBJ1-1, with D possibly TRBD1 on 5 matching bases. V lost 2 bases, J lost 5 bases, and 12 bases lay in between. Germline assignment: CDR1 WSHSY and CDR2 SAAADI. This CDR3 is 14 amino acids long. In DNA, the CDR3 is TGCGCCAGCAGTGAGATGGCAGGGAAAACTGAAGCTTTCTTT. It codes for CASSEMAGKTEAFF.

This clonotype was seen ten or more times. Written as DNA, the CDR3 is TGTGCCAGCACCCGGGGAGGGGGCACCTACAATGAGCAGTTCTTC. This sequence encodes CASTRGGGTYNEQFF. The rearrangement links TRBV7-8 to TRBJ2-1; D may correspond to TRBD1 or TRBD2 (7 bases each). The CDR3 totals 15 residues. Trimming removed 7 bases at V and 2 bases at J, with 15 bases between. Looked up from germline, CDR1 is SGHVS and CDR2 is FQNEAQ.

This clonotype was recorded a few times. The rearrangement joins TRBV12-3 or TRBV12-4 to TRBJ2-1, with D unclear. V lost 6 bases to trimming and J lost 8 bases, with 14 bases between them. The CDR3 has 13 amino acids. The CDR3 bases are TGTGCCAGCAGCCCCCGGGCAATCGATGAGCAGTTCTTC. Its translation is CASSPRAIDEQFF.

The CDR3 loop is CASSRQGKGNEKLFF. In DNA form, the CDR3 reads TGTGCCAGCAGTCGTCAGGGGAAAGGGAATGAAAAACTGTTTTTT. The rearrangement uses TRBV5-8 and TRBJ1-4; D may be TRBD1 (6 bases). CDR3 length equals 15 residues. The V end was cut by 5 bases, the J end by 5 bases, with 16 bases between. CDR1 and CDR2 (germline): SGHTS, YDEGEE.

Only a few counts were recorded for this clonotype. V and J are TRBV5-6 and TRBJ2-5; weak D call: TRBD1 (6 bases). Trimming cost V 4 bases and J 2 bases, with 12 bases left between them. Germline assignment: CDR1 SGHDT and CDR2 YYEEEE. This CDR3 region has 14 residues. DNA for the CDR3: TGTGCCAGCAGCCAGGGGACCGCTCAAGAGACCCAGTACTTC. Translating it yields CASSQGTAQETQYF.

This clonotype occurred a few times. The chain combines TRBV28 with TRBJ2-3; TRBD2 matches at 10 bases. Germline V CDR1 and CDR2: MDHEN, SYDVKM. Trimming at V came to 5 bases and at J to 0 bases, leaving 5 bases not matched to a gene. The CDR3 spans 16 residues. CDR3 sequence reads: CASSQLAGRSTDTQYF. The DNA for the CDR3 is TGTGCCAGCAGTCAACTAGCGGGGCGAAGCACAGATACGCAGTATTTT. Together with reference TRBV28 and TRBJ2-3, the CDR3 gives the full variable domain: DVKVTQSSRYLVKRTGEKVFLECVQDMDHENMFWYRQDPGLGLRLIYFSYDVKMKEKGDIPEGYSVSREKKERFSLILESASTNQTSMYLCASSQLAGRSTDTQYFGPGTRLTVL.

This clonotype was seen only a few times. The rearrangement joins TRBV14 to TRBJ2-4; 9 positions match TRBD1. CDR1 is SGHDN, CDR2 FVKESK, per germline. The V segment lost 2 bases and the J segment 10 bases; nucleotides outside the gene matches: 9. This CDR3 is built from 15 residues. The CDR3 DNA sequence: TGTGCCAGCAGCCAACGCTTACCGGGACAGGGAATTCAGTACTTC. Protein: CASSQRLPGQGIQYF.

This clonotype was recorded a few times. The CDR3 protein is CATSAGWLAGVDEQFF. The CDR3 bases are TGTGCCACCAGTGCGGGATGGCTAGCGGGAGTCGATGAGCAGTTCTTC. This chain uses TRBV24-1 with TRBJ2-1; 10 positions agree with TRBD2. The CDR3 is 16 residues long. With V trimmed by 5 bases and J by 8 bases, 11 bases remained unmatched. Germline loops: CDR1 KGHDR, CDR2 SFDVKD.

Only a few counts were recorded for this clonotype. The chain recombines TRBV29-1 with TRBJ1-1; D is undetermined. This CDR3 contains 10 residues. Germline V gene data show CDR1 as SQVTM and CDR2 as ANQGSEA. The V end lost 4 bases, the J end lost 11 bases, and 11 bases lay between the germline ends. CDR3 sequence: CSVVTVVAFF. In DNA form, the CDR3 reads TGCAGCGTTGTTACGGTCGTGGCTTTCTTT.

The V and J genes are TRBV5-1 and TRBJ2-5; possibly TRBD1 or TRBD2 for D (5 bases each). The germline V gene has CDR1 SGHRS and CDR2 YFSETQ. The ends were cut back, 1 base at V and 2 bases at J, with 12 bases in the middle. The length of the CDR3 is 15 residues. CDR3 coding DNA: TGCGCCAGCAGCTTGAGCGGCAGGGTGCAAGAGACCCAGTACTTC. Protein: CASSLSGRVQETQYF. Full variable domain (outside the CDR3, taken from reference TRBV5-1 and TRBJ2-5): KAGVTQTPRYLIKTRGQQVTLSCSPISGHRSVSWYQQTPGQGLQFLFEYFSETQRNKGNFPGRFSGRQFSNSRSEMNVSTLELGDSALYLCASSLSGRVQETQYFGPGTRLLVL.

This clonotype was recorded a few times. The chain joins TRBV10-1 to TRBJ2-5, with D perhaps matching TRBD1 (6 bases). CDR1 is WNHNN and CDR2 is SYGVQD in the germline V gene (reference sequence). The V end was cut by 3 bases, the J end by 5 bases, with 16 bases between. The CDR3 is 15 amino acids. The CDR3 protein is CASSDRDTMGETQYF. CDR3 nucleotides: TGCGCCAGCAGTGACCGGGACACTATGGGGGAGACCCAGTACTTC.

The rearrangement links TRBV4-2 to TRBJ2-1; 9 nucleotides align to TRBD2. The CDR3 spans 16 residues. J was trimmed by 5 bases and V by 0 bases; bases with no gene match: 5. The germline CDR1 and CDR2 sequences are LGHNA and YNFKEQ. As DNA, the CDR3 is TGTGCCAGCAGCCAAGAGGGCCTAGCGGGAAACAATGAGCAGTTCTTC. This translates into CASSQEGLAGNNEQFF.

This clonotype was counted between two and nine times. The V call is TRBV10-3, the J call TRBJ2-2; possibly TRBD1 for D (6 bases). This CDR3 comprises 16 residues. V gave up 5 bases and J gave up 6 bases, with 19 bases separating them. Germline V lookup: CDR1 ENHRY, CDR2 SYGVKD. CDR3 DNA: TGTGCCATCAGTATAGGACCCCCAGGGGATGCCGGGGAGCTGTTTTTT. Translating gives CAISIGPPGDAGELFF.

This clonotype came up many times. The V and J genes are TRBV5-1 and TRBJ2-7; TRBD2 agrees at 11 bases. CDR1 is SGHRS, CDR2 YFSETQ, per germline. The CDR3 loop spans 15 amino acids. J was trimmed by 1 base and V by 4 bases; bases with no gene match: 4. Written as DNA, the CDR3 is TGCGCCAGCAGCACTACTAGCGGGAGTTCCTACGAGCAGTACTTC. Amino acid sequence: CASSTTSGSSYEQYF.

This clonotype showed up many times. This chain connects TRBV3-1 to TRBJ1-2; no reliable D call. Germline V gene data show CDR1 as LGHDT and CDR2 as YNNKEL (reference sequence). V dropped 0 bases and J dropped 0 bases, with 5 bases sitting between them. The CDR3 loop spans 14 amino acids. The DNA for the CDR3 is TGTGCCAGCAGCCAAGATCCAACTAACTATGGCTACACCTTC. Amino acids: CASSQDPTNYGYTF.

In this sample, this clonotype turned up many times. The gene calls are TRBV12-3 or TRBV12-4 and TRBJ2-5; D unclear. There are 12 residues in the CDR3. V was shortened by 4 bases and J by 6 bases, with 9 bases between the two germline ends. The CDR3 loop is CASSSNLQTQYF. The CDR3 coding sequence is TGTGCCAGCAGTTCTAACTTGCAGACCCAGTACTTC.

This chain uses TRBV6-1 with TRBJ2-6, with D possibly matching TRBD2 (6 bases). The length of the CDR3 is 18 residues. The V end was cut by 6 bases, the J end by 0 bases, with 18 bases between. Germline V gene data show CDR1 as MNHNS and CDR2 as SASEGT. CDR3 nucleotides: TGTGCCAGCAGCGCCGGAGGGTTCCTAATCTCTGGGGCCAACGTCCTGACTTTC. Amino acids: CASSAGGFLISGANVLTF.

In this sample, this clonotype turned up a few times. The chain carries TRBV6-1 and TRBJ2-1; 11 nucleotides line up with TRBD2. The CDR3 spans 17 residues. The J segment lost 2 bases and the V segment lost 9 bases, leaving 12 bases of the junction unmatched. Germline V gives CDR1 MNHNS, CDR2 SASEGT. The chain's CDR3 is CASTGTSGPRAYNEQFF. The CDR3, as DNA: TGTGCCAGTACCGGGACTAGCGGCCCGCGGGCCTACAATGAGCAGTTCTTC.